The present TCR beta chain was sequenced within a study of blood T cell repertoires in COVID-19. Study overall: PBMCs, B-cell-depleted T cells, or T cells were the source of the cDNA or gDNA that made up the material.

The CDR3 is 15 amino acids. Germline V gives CDR1 SQVTM, CDR2 ANQGSEA. V lost 7 bases and J 5 bases, leaving 21 bases between the germline ends. Living in 25 or so US areas, the participants were between 18 and 89 years of age. Membership in each cohort depended on participant-reported clinical history. Study processing details: Counts of nucleated cells, estimated from reference gene primer amplification, were obtained. Assay: immunoSEQ multiplex PCR; the TCRdb copy retains only in-frame clones and omits some. Clone size and V and J calls were adopted from that table, with D and trimming inferred from the DNA. The table lists 150,000 to 200,000 clones, 70% to 90% of them singletons.

This sequence originates from a man aged 40-49 years who had recovered from COVID-19. The rearrangement uses TRBV29-1 and TRBJ2-1, with D possibly matching TRBD1 (5 bases). The specimen was PBMCs or T cells enriched from blood (not recorded which). The CDR3 region is CSGTTKGALNNEQFF. The CDR3 bases are TGCAGCGGGACAACTAAAGGGGCCCTAAACAATGAGCAGTTCTTC.